The T cell receptor (beta chain) under discussion was sequenced for a study of T cells in Graves' hyperthyroidism and ophthalmopathy. Points from the study as a whole: Before onset, ophthalmopathy was predicted by the model a median roughly 6.8 months earlier.

This CDR3 region has 13 residues. Per the germline V gene, CDR1 is SGHDN and CDR2 is FVKESK. Trimming pared 7 bases from V and 3 bases from J, leaving 12 bases between. Lactation, pregnancy, other autoimmune disease or uncontrolled infection led to exclusion of patients. This clonotype was counted ten times or more. The target antigen is unknown. Amplification targeted TCR beta CDR3 regions from RNA transcripts. In the first-round RT-PCR of the TCR CDR3, the HTBI primer set was used. One entry per CDR3 protein, called by TCRdb with MiXCR from the multiplex PCR reads. The sample carries 350,000 or so distinct CDR3 sequences, 18% recorded once.

Sequencing was carried out using blood. The chain combines TRBV14 with TRBJ1-2; a possible D gene is TRBD1 (6 bases). This TCR was sampled from a woman aged 40 to 50 with Graves' ophthalmopathy. The CDR3 coding sequence is TGTGCCAGCAAGCCTACAGGGTACTATGGCTACACCTTC. Protein: CASKPTGYYGYTF. Looking up the rest from reference TRBV14 and TRBJ1-2 gives the full variable domain: EAGVTQFPSHSVIEKGQTVTLRCDPISGHDNLYWYRRVMGKEIKFLLHFVKESKQDESGMPNNRFLAERTGGTYSTLKVQPAELEDSGVYFCASKPTGYYGYTFGSGTRLTVV.